The source of this T cell receptor beta chain is a study of T cells after yellow fever vaccination. Regarding the study as a whole: CD4 and CD8 compartments shared a small share of clonotypes, likely from convergent recombination.

Germline V gives CDR1 SGHAT, CDR2 FQNNGV. This CDR3 comprises 16 residues. A 5'RACE template-switching step, the method used to make TCR cDNA, added a universal primer site and UMIs. One entry per CDR3 protein, called by TCRdb with MiXCR from the 5' RACE reads. Of some 500,000 distinct CDR3 sequences in the sample, roughly 12% were seen once. About this clonotype itself: The antigen remains undetermined. An end of the junction does not agree with germline; a read error may underlie this.

The chain has TRBV11-2 and TRBJ2-4; D call uncertain. The sample consisted of PBMCs, taken on the day of the yellow fever booster vaccination. The sequence was collected from a young man who received the YFV17D yellow fever vaccine. The CDR3 is CASSLDGALAKNIQYF. CDR3 sequence (DNA): TGTGCCAGCAGCCTAGACGGTGCCCTAGCCAAAAACATTCAGTACTTC.